This T cell receptor beta chain emerged from a study of technical replicates of blood from a few donors. This CDR3 is 16 amino acids long. Germline V CDR1 and CDR2: MNHEY, SVGAGI. Trimming took 0 bases from V and 0 from J, leaving 11 bases between them. Sequenced by immunoSEQ multiplex PCR; TCRdb stores in-frame clones only, minus some. The table includes 100,000 or so clones, 95% detected once. Sequenced sample: T cells isolated from PBMCs. The J gene is TRBJ1-1, the V gene TRBV6-5; TRBD1 might be the D (5 bases). This clonotype was obtained from a human donor in good health. The CDR3 bases are TGTGCCAGCAGTTACTCTGGGGCGGGGATGAACACTGAAGCTTTCTTT. This encodes CASSYSGAGMNTEAFF.